The next 17 T cell receptor beta chains were all read from a single sample in a study of PD-L1 blockade in urothelial cancer. Specified time point: peripheral blood 6 weeks after treatment start. Generated by immunoSEQ multiplex PCR, the TCRdb table keeps only in-frame clones and is missing some. The sample shows around 93,000 clones, around 78% of them seen only once. Here the sequenced sample was PBMCs, taken around atezolizumab (anti-PD-L1) treatment. Receptors originate from a man aged 65-85 years with urothelial cancer.

CDR3 sequence: CASSQALRVAGGVADTQYF. The CDR3 region has the DNA TGTGCCAGCAGCCAAGCACTTAGAGTAGCGGGAGGAGTCGCAGATACGCAGTATTTT. The chain recombines TRBV14 with TRBJ2-3; 10 bases are shared with TRBD2. Germline values: CDR1 SGHDN, CDR2 FVKESK. V dropped 1 base and J dropped 4; count of bases not matched to a gene: 14. The CDR3 has 19 amino acids.

This clone turned up a few times. This chain uses TRBV5-1 with TRBJ1-5; D is unclear. Between the trimmed V and J ends, which lost 0 bases and 2 bases, there was a span of 9 bases. The CDR3 consists of 15 residues. Germline CDR1 is SGHRS and CDR2 is YFSETQ. The CDR3 here is CASSLGIEGNQPQHF. The CDR3 nucleotides read TGCGCCAGCAGCTTGGGCATTGAGGGCAATCAGCCCCAGCATTTT.

The chain employs TRBV11-1 and TRBJ2-2; D remains unclear. CDR1 SGHAT and CDR2 FQDESV come from the germline V gene (reference sequence). V shed 5 bases and J shed 3 bases, with 7 bases lying between them. The CDR3 runs 13 residues. CDR3 amino acids: CASSPEDTGELFF. For the CDR3, the DNA is TGTGCCAGCAGCCCTGAGGACACCGGGGAGCTGTTTTTT.

The rearrangement uses TRBV2 and TRBJ1-5; D unclear. V lost 6 bases and J lost 7, with 16 bases in between. The germline V gene has CDR1 SNHLY and CDR2 FYNNEI. CDR3 size: 14 residues. CDR3: CASRAGILGQPQHF. For the CDR3, the DNA is TGTGCCAGCAGAGCCGGGATCTTAGGGCAGCCCCAGCATTTT.

This clone was observed a handful of times. The rearrangement links TRBV6-6 to TRBJ2-7; D not resolved. This CDR3 is 13 amino acids long. V was cut by 6 bases and J by 3 bases, with 12 bases left in between. Germline CDR1 is MNHNY and CDR2 is SVGAGI (reference sequence). CDR3 sequence (DNA): TGTGCCAGCAGCCCCCCCTCGTACTACGAGCAGTACTTC. Its translation: CASSPPSYYEQYF.

This chain joins TRBV15 and TRBJ2-7, with D possibly TRBD2 on 6 matching bases. V lost 3 bases, J lost 2 bases, and 14 bases lay in between. Germline CDR1 reads LNHNV; CDR2 reads YYDKDF (reference sequence). CDR3 length: 15 residues. The chain's CDR3 is CATSRGGRQAYEQYF. The DNA for the CDR3 is TGTGCCACCAGCAGGGGGGGACGCCAAGCCTACGAGCAGTACTTC.

CDR3 sequence (DNA): TGTGCCAGTGGACAGGGGGCGGTAACTAATGAAAAACTGTTTTTT. It codes for CASGQGAVTNEKLFF. This sequence joins TRBV6-1 and TRBJ1-4, with 11 positions matching TRBD1. Germline CDR1 MNHNS, CDR2 SASEGT. The V and J ends lost 9 bases and 1 base, in that order; junction bases with no gene match: 4. CDR3 size: 15 residues.

The CDR3 nucleotides are TGTGCCAGCAGTCGGGACTCTTACAATGAGCAGTTCTTC. It translates to CASSRDSYNEQFF. The rearrangement links TRBV7-9 to TRBJ2-1; possibly TRBD2 for D (6 bases). The CDR3 sequence is 13 residues long. Germline-derived CDR1 and CDR2 are SEHNR and FQNEAQ (reference sequence). Trimming left V 6 bases short and J 4 bases short, with 10 bases between.

The J gene is TRBJ2-5, the V gene TRBV4-3; the match to TRBD2 covers 14 bases. V lost 0 bases to trimming and J lost 2 bases; unmatched junction nucleotides: 2. The germline V gene has CDR1 LGHNA and CDR2 YSLEER. The CDR3 has 17 residues. The CDR3 region has the DNA TGCGCCAGCAGCCAAGAAGGGACTAGCGGGAGTCAAGAGACCCAGTACTTC. Translating gives CASSQEGTSGSQETQYF.

This clone has just one count. V is TRBV2 and J is TRBJ2-7, with TRBD1 identical over 8 bases. This CDR3 comprises 14 residues. V lost 8 bases to trimming and J lost 5 bases; unmatched junction nucleotides: 11. CDR1 is SNHLY, CDR2 FYNNEI, per germline. This CDR3 is CASASGQGNDEQYF. The CDR3 DNA follows: TGTGCCAGCGCATCCGGACAGGGAAATGACGAGCAGTACTTC.

This chain joins TRBV27 and TRBJ1-5; D not certain. This CDR3 spans 14 amino acids. Germline CDR1 reads MNHEY; CDR2 reads SMNVEV (reference sequence). V was cut by 2 bases and J by 2 bases, with 7 bases left in between. The CDR3 sequence is CASSLVSGNQPQHF. CDR3 sequence (DNA): TGTGCCAGCAGTTTAGTTAGCGGCAATCAGCCCCAGCATTTT.

CDR3 in DNA: TGCAGCGTTGAAGATCCCGGGGTAGGGTATGGCTACACCTTC. It encodes CSVEDPGVGYGYTF. The genes are TRBV29-1 and TRBJ1-2; D ambiguous. CDR3 size: 14 residues. CDR1 SQVTM and CDR2 ANQGSEA come from the germline V gene. The ends were cut back, 0 bases at V and 5 bases at J, with 13 bases in the middle.

The V gene is TRBV9, the J gene TRBJ2-1; 7 bases align to TRBD2. The CDR3 totals 14 residues. The J segment lost 6 bases and the V segment lost 0 bases, leaving 3 bases of the junction unmatched. Germline V gene sequence: CDR1 SGDLS, CDR2 YYNGEE. The CDR3: CASSVELASNEQFF. The CDR3 DNA follows: TGTGCCAGCAGCGTAGAACTAGCGAGCAATGAGCAGTTCTTC.

This chain links TRBV10-2 with TRBJ2-2; possible D gene TRBD1, 5 bases. Germline loops: CDR1 WSHSY, CDR2 SAAADI. V was cut by 4 bases and J by 4 bases, with 10 bases left in between. CDR3 length equals 14 residues. The CDR3 loop is CASSGGLGTGELFF. Here the CDR3 DNA reads TGCGCCAGCAGTGGGGGCTTGGGCACCGGGGAGCTGTTTTTT.

V is TRBV11-3 and J is TRBJ2-1; 8 nucleotides align to TRBD2. With 0 bases clipped from V and 4 bases from J, the junction kept 8 bases outside the gene matches. CDR1 SGHNT and CDR2 YENEEA come from the germline V gene. This CDR3 is built from 17 residues. The CDR3 region is CASSLDPGGRIYNEQFF. As DNA, the CDR3 is TGTGCCAGCAGCTTAGATCCGGGCGGGAGGATATACAATGAGCAGTTCTTC.

This clone turned up a few times. The genes are TRBV7-9 and TRBJ2-5; 8 nucleotides match TRBD2. The junction had 7 bases not matched to a gene; V was cut back by 5 bases and J by 5 bases. The germline V gene has CDR1 SEHNR and CDR2 FQNEAQ (reference sequence). The CDR3 is 14 amino acids. CDR3 DNA: TGTGCCAGCAGCCTTTCGGGAGGGCGGGAGACCCAGTACTTC. Protein product: CASSLSGGRETQYF.

The rearrangement links TRBV5-1 to TRBJ2-5; no clear D. This CDR3 has 15 amino acids. The V end lost 0 bases, the J end lost 0 bases, and 9 bases lay between the germline ends. Germline CDR1 reads SGHRS; CDR2 reads YFSETQ. The CDR3 DNA follows: TGCGCCAGCAGCTTGGGAGACTCCCACCAAGAGACCCAGTACTTC. This gives the protein CASSLGDSHQETQYF. The variable domain in full, completed from reference TRBV5-1 and TRBJ2-5, reads KAGVTQTPRYLIKTRGQQVTLSCSPISGHRSVSWYQQTPGQGLQFLFEYFSETQRNKGNFPGRFSGRQFSNSRSEMNVSTLELGDSALYLCASSLGDSHQETQYFGPGTRLLVL.